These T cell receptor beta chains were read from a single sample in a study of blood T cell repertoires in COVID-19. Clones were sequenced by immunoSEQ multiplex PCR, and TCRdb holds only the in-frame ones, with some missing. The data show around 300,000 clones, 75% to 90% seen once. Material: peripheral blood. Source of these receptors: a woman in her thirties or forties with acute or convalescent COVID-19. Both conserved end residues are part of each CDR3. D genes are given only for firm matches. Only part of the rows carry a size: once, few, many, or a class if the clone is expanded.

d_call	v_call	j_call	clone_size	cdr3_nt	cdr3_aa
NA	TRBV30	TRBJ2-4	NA	TGTGCCTGGAGTAGCTTTCTCGGGGGGCGGCGAAACATTCAGTACTTC	CAWSSFLGGRRNIQYF
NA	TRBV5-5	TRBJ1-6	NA	TGTGCCAGCAGCTTGGCCAGGCAGGGGAGTCGTTCACCCCTCCACTTT	CASSLARQGSRSPLHF
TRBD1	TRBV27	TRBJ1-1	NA	TGTGCCAGCAGTTTACCGACAGGGAAAAAAGCTTTCTTT	CASSLPTGKKAFF
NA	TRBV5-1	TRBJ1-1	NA	TGCGCCAGCAGCTTGGGAGCGGGTAAGTCGGACACTGAAGCTTTCTTT	CASSLGAGKSDTEAFF
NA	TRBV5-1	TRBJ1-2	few	TGCGCCAGCAGCTTGGGCGGGAGACCCAACACCCAGAACTATGGCTACACCTTC	CASSLGGRPNTQNYGYTF
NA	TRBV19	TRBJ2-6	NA	TGTGCCAGTAGTATACCCAGGGGGGCCAACGTCCTGACTTTC	CASSIPRGANVLTF
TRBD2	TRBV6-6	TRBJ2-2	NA	TGTGCCAGCAGTCCTAGCGGGGGGATCCTGTGGGCCGGGGAGCTGTTTTTT	CASSPSGGILWAGELFF
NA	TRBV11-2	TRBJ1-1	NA	TGTGCCAGCAGCTTAGTCCCCCAGGGGTACACTGAAGCTTTCTTT	CASSLVPQGYTEAFF
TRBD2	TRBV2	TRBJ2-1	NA	TGTGCCAGCAGTGAAGAGCGGGAATCCTACAATGAGCAGTTCTTC	CASSEERESYNEQFF
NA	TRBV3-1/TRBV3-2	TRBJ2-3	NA	TGTGCCAGCAGTCAAGACAGTCCTAGCACAGATACGCAGTATTTT	CASSQDSPSTDTQYF
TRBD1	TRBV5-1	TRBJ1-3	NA	TGCGCCAGCAGCCCCTCTACCGGGACAGGGGACACCATATATTTT	CASSPSTGTGDTIYF
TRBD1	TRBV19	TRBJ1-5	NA	TGTGCCAGTACCCCCGTGGGACAGGGATATTACCAGCCCCAGCATTTT	CASTPVGQGYYQPQHF
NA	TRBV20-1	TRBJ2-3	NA	TGCAGTGCGCGGCCGGGGGATACGCAGTATTTT	CSARPGDTQYF
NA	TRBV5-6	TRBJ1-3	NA	TGTGCCAGCAGCTTTTCCGCTGCGGTGGCTGGAAACACCATATATTTT	CASSFSAAVAGNTIYF
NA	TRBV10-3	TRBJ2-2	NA	TGTGCCATCAGTGAGTCAGTTCGCAGGGGCGAGCTGTTTTTT	CAISESVRRGELFF
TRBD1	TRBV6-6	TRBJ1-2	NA	TGTGCCAGCAGTTCGGACAGGATTCTCTATGGCTACACCTTC	CASSSDRILYGYTF
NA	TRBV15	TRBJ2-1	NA	TGTGCCACCAGCACGACCCGACAGGCGTACAATGAGCAGTTCTTC	CATSTTRQAYNEQFF
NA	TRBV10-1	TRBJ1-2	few	TGCGCCAGCAGTGAGTCTCGGGGCTATGGCTACACCTTC	CASSESRGYGYTF
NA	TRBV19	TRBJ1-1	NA	TGTGCCAGTAGTTCCCTCGGGGGCACTGAAGCTTTCTTT	CASSSLGGTEAFF
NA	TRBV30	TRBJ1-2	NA	TGTGCCTGGAGCGGACAATCTATTGATGGCTACACCTTC	CAWSGQSIDGYTF